The 12 T cell receptor beta chains listed next were all sequenced from one sample in a study of cytomegalovirus exposure and HLA in healthy donors. 13 Jbeta primers and 60 Vbeta primers were used for the PCR. Profiled with immunoSEQ multiplex PCR; TCRdb holds only in-frame clones, not every one. The repertoire holds about 160,000 clones, 84% seen once, with under 8% in the top ten. Source material: PBMCs. These receptors were taken from a man aged 50 to 59 in good health and CMV-seropositive.

The chain uses TRBV9 and TRBJ1-3; 8 positions agree with TRBD1. V lost 0 bases and J lost 0; bases outside the gene matches: 5. Germline V gives CDR1 SGDLS, CDR2 YYNGEE. The CDR3 consists of 17 residues. The CDR3 coding sequence is TGTGCCAGCAGCGTAGAGGGACAGGAGACCTCTGGAAACACCATATATTTT. It encodes CASSVEGQETSGNTIYF.

This rearrangement joins TRBV7-3 to TRBJ2-3; D unresolved. Germline-derived CDR1 and CDR2 are SGHTA and FQGTGA. CDR3 length: 14 amino acids. With 5 bases removed from V and 5 bases from J, the gap between germline ends came to 14 bases. CDR3 region: CASSPRTRGDTQYF. As DNA, the CDR3 is TGTGCCAGCAGCCCACGAACGCGTGGAGATACGCAGTATTTT.

This clone was seen more than once but under ten times. Additional DNA sequences in this sample encode the identical CDR3. The V and J genes are TRBV27 and TRBJ2-1, with D perhaps TRBD2 (6 bases). Trimming left V 10 bases short and J 2 bases short, with 24 bases between. CDR1 and CDR2 (germline): MNHEY, SMNVEV (reference sequence). CDR3 size: 17 residues. As DNA, the CDR3 is TGTGCCACCAAGCGAGGAGGGACTGGGGTCGCCTACAATGAGCAGTTCTTC. This gives the protein CATKRGGTGVAYNEQFF.

The CDR3 is CASSPQGTTEAFF. The CDR3 DNA follows: TGTGCCAGCAGTCCCCAGGGGACCACTGAAGCTTTCTTT. The chain recombines TRBV27 with TRBJ1-1; weak D call: TRBD1 (6 bases). This CDR3 is built from 13 residues. Germline loops: CDR1 MNHEY, CDR2 SMNVEV (reference sequence). The V gene lost 5 bases and the J gene lost 4 bases, with 11 bases spanning the gap.

This chain connects TRBV2 to TRBJ2-7; D possibly corresponds to TRBD2 (6 bases). The CDR3 extends over 15 amino acids. V was clipped by 10 bases and J by 6 bases, with 25 bases between them. Germline CDR1 is SNHLY and CDR2 is FYNNEI. The CDR3 nucleotides are TGTGCCACTCACCCAGAAACGGGACTTCCCCCCGAGCAGTACTTC. Its protein product is CATHPETGLPPEQYF.

The chain employs TRBV5-8 and TRBJ2-3; 10 bases fit TRBD2. Germline V gene lookup returns CDR1 SGHTS and CDR2 YDEGEE. This CDR3 has 18 residues. The V gene end was trimmed by 4 bases and the J gene end by 4 bases; junction bases not matched to a gene: 15. The CDR3 DNA reads as TGTGCCAGCAGCGCTTGGCGGGGACTAGCGCGTGGGGCAGATACGCAGTATTTT. As protein: CASSAWRGLARGADTQYF.

The V call is TRBV30, the J call TRBJ1-2; D is unclear. The germline CDR1 and CDR2 sequences are GTSNPN and SVGIG (reference sequence). With 0 bases removed from V and 0 bases from J, the gap between germline ends came to 11 bases. The CDR3 covers 15 residues. The CDR3 DNA is TGTGCCTGGAGTGTAAATTCGGTAGCTAACTATGGCTACACCTTC. Translated, it gives CAWSVNSVANYGYTF.

The chain joins TRBV2 to TRBJ1-1, with 10 bases aligning to TRBD1. The CDR3 runs 13 residues. Germline CDR1 reads SNHLY; CDR2 reads FYNNEI. With V trimmed by 8 bases and J by 7 bases, 7 bases remained unmatched. CDR3 loop: CASVRDRGLEAFF. Written as DNA, the CDR3 is TGTGCCAGCGTTAGGGACAGGGGACTTGAAGCTTTCTTT.

This clone was observed a few times. This chain links TRBV18 with TRBJ1-2; TRBD1 agrees at 7 bases. Unmatched junction bases numbered 4, after V lost 2 bases and J lost 1 base. The germline CDR1 and CDR2 sequences are KGHSH and LQKENI. The CDR3 totals 15 residues. The CDR3 is CASSPAGQNNYGYTF. The CDR3 nucleotides are TGTGCCAGCTCACCAGCGGGACAGAATAACTATGGCTACACCTTC.

In this sample, this clone turned up many times. This chain connects TRBV6-6 to TRBJ1-6; TRBD1 matches 9 bases. The CDR3 runs to 16 residues. Looked up from germline, CDR1 is MNHNY and CDR2 is SVGAGI (reference sequence). Trimming took 7 bases from V and 4 from J; bases not matched to a gene: 8. The CDR3: CASNPKDRGYNSPLHF. CDR3 nucleotide sequence: TGTGCCAGCAACCCGAAAGACAGGGGGTATAATTCACCCCTCCACTTT.

The V and J genes are TRBV6-1 and TRBJ1-2, with 8 bases aligning to TRBD1. Germline V gene lookup returns CDR1 MNHNS and CDR2 SASEGT. The CDR3 loop spans 13 amino acids. J gave up 7 bases and V 2 bases, and 3 bases lay outside the gene matches. CDR3 amino acids: CASSELTGGGYTF. In nucleotides, the CDR3 is TGTGCCAGCAGTGAATTAACAGGGGGTGGCTACACCTTC.

The chain recombines TRBV5-1 with TRBJ1-5, with a weak D call TRBD1 (5 bases). V was trimmed by 2 bases and J by 4 bases, leaving 19 bases between them. The CDR3 loop spans 17 amino acids. Germline V gene lookup returns CDR1 SGHRS and CDR2 YFSETQ. CDR3 DNA: TGCGCCAGCAGCTTCGATCCTACGACAGCTGGGAATCAGCCCCAGCATTTT. The encoded protein is CASSFDPTTAGNQPQHF.